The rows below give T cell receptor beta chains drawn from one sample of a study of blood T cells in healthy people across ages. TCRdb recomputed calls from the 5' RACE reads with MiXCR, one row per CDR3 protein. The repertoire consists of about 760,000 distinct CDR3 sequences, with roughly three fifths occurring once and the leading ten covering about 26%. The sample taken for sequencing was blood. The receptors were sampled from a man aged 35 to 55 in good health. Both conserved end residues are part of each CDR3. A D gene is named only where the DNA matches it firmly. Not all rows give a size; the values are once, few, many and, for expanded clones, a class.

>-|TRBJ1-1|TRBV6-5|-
TGTGCCAGCAGTTACTCGAAGATAGGGGAAGCTTTCTTT
CASSYSKIGEAFF
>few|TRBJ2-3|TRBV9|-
TGTGCCAGCAGCGTAGGATCGGAGTATAGCACAGATACGCAGTATTTT
CASSVGSEYSTDTQYF
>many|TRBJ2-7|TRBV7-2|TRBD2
TGTGCCAGCAGCCCAAAAAGCGGGGGATCCTACGAGCAGTACTTC
CASSPKSGGSYEQYF
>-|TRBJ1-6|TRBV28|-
TGTGCCAGCAGTCAAAGCAGGGTGTTTGATTCACCCCTCCACTTT
CASSQSRVFDSPLHF
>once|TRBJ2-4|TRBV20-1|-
TGCAGTGCCACCCCCAGGGGAGGTACTAAAAACATTCAGTACTTC
CSATPRGGTKNIQYF
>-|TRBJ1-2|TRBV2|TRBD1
TGTGCCAGCAACCTGGACAGGGGCCATGGCTACACCTTC
CASNLDRGHGYTF
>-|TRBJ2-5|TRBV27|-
TGTGCCAGCAGTTTATCTTTCAGGGCTGAAGAGACCCAGTACTTC
CASSLSFRAEETQYF
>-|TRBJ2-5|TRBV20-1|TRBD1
TGCAGTGCCAGAAGGACAGGGCACCAACAAGAGACCCAGTACTTC
CSARRTGHQQETQYF
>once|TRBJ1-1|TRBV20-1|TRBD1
TGCAGTGCTAGAGATACAGGGGGCGTTTCCACTGAAGCTTTCTTT
CSARDTGGVSTEAFF
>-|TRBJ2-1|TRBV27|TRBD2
TGTGCCAGCAGTCGCCCGGGGGGGGCCTTTTACAATGAGCAGTTCTTC
CASSRPGGAFYNEQFF
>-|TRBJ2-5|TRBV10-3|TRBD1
TGTGCCATCAGTGCGGGACAGGATATAGAGACCCAGTACTTC
CAISAGQDIETQYF
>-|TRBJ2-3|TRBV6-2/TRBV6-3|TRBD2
TGTGCCAGCACCGGACTAGCGGGATACACTTTAGGCACAGATACGCAGTATTTT
CASTGLAGYTLGTDTQYF
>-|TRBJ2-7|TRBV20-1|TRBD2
TGCAGTGCTCCAAAACTAGCGGGAGGGCCTATACACGAGCAGTACTTC
CSAPKLAGGPIHEQYF
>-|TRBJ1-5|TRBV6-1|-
TGTGCCAGCAGTCGTAAACTTGACACTTATAGCAATCAGCCCCAGCATTTT
CASSRKLDTYSNQPQHF
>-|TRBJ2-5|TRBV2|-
TGTGCCAGCAGTGGCGGCCAGTACCAAGAGACCCAGTACTTC
CASSGGQYQETQYF
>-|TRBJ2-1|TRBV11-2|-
TGTGCCAGCAGCTCCTCTCTCCCGACTGGGGGGGAGCAGTTCTTC
CASSSSLPTGGEQFF
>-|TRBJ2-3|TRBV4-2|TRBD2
TGTGCCAGCAGCCCACAGGGTTCTAGCGGGGTGGGGAACACAGATACGCAGTATTTT
CASSPQGSSGVGNTDTQYF
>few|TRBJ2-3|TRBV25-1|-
TGTGCCAGCAGTCCCACGACAGGCCTCTTTTATACGCAGTATTTT
CASSPTTGLFYTQYF